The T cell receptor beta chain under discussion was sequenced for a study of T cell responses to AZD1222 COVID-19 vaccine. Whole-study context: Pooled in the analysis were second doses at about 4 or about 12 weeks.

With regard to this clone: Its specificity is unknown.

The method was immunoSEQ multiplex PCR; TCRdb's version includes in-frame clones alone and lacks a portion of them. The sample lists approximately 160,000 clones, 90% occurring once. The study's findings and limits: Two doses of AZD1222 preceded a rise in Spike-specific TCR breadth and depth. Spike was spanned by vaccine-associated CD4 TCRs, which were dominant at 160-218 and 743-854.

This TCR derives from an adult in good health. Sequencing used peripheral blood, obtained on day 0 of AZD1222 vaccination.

The CDR3 sequence is CASSSQWGPGETQYF. As DNA, the CDR3 is TGTGCCAGCAGCTCTCAGTGGGGCCCCGGAGAGACCCAGTACTTC. The chain employs TRBV7-6 and TRBJ2-5, with D maybe TRBD1 (5 bases). CDR1 and CDR2 from the germline V gene are SGHVS and FNYEAQ. This CDR3 has 15 residues. The V end lost 4 bases, the J end lost 4 bases, and 16 bases lay between the germline ends.